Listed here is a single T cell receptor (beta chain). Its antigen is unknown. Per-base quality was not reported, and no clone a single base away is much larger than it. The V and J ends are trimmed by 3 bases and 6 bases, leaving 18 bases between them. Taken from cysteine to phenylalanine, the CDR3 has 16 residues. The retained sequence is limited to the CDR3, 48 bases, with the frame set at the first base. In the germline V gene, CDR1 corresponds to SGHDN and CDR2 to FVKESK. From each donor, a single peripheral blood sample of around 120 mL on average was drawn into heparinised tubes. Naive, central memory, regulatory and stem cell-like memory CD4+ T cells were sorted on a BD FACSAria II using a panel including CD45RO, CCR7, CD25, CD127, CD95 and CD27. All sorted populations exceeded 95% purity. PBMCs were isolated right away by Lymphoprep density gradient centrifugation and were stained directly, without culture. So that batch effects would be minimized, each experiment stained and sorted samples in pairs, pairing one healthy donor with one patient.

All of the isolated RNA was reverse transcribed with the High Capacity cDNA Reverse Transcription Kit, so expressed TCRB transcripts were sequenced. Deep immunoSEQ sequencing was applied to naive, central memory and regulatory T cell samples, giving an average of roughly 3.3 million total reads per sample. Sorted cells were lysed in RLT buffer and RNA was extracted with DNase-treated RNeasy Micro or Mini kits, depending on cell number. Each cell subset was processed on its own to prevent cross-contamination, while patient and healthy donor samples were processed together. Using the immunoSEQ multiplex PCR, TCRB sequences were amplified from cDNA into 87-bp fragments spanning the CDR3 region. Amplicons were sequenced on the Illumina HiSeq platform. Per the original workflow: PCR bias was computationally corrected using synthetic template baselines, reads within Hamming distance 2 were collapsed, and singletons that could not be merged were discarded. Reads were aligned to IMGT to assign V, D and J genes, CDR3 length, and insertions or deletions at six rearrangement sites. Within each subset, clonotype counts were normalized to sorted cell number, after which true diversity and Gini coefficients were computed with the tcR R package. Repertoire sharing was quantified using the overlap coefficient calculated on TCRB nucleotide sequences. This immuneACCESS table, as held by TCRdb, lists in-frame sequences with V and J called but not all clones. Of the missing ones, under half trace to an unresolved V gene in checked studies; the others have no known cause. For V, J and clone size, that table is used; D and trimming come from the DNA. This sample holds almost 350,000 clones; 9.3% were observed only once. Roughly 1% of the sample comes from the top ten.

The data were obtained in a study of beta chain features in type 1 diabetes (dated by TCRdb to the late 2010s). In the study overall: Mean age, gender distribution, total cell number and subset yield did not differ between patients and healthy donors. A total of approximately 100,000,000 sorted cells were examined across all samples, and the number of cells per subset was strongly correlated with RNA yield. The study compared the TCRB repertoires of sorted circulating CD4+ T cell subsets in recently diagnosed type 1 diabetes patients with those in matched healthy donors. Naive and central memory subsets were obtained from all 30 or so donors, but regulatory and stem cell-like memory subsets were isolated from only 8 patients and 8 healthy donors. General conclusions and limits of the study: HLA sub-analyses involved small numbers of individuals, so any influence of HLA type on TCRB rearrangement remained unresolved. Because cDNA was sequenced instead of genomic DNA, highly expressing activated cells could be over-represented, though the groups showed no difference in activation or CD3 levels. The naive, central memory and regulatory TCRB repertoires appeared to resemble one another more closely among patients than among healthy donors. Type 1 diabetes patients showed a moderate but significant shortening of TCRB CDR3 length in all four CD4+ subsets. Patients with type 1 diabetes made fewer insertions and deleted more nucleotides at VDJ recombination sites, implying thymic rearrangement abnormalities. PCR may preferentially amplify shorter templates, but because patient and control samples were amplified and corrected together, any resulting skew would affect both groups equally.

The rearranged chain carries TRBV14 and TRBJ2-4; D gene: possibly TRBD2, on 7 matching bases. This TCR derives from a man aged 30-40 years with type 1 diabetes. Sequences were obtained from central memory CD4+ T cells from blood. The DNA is TGTGCCAGCAGCCACGCTGGGCGGGGGCCGGGAAACATTCAGTACTTC. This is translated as CASSHAGRGPGNIQYF.